This TCR beta chain appears in the sequencing data of a study of cytomegalovirus exposure and HLA in healthy donors. Overall study findings and caveats: Segments of the TCR beta V type were, in most cases, productive about 87% or about 30% of the time in an earlier analysis. The availability of immune exposure information extended only to CMV serostatus. It was assumed in the presence/absence analyses that sequencing depth was roughly uniform across donors.

A remark on this clone: Its antigen is as yet unknown.

Germline CDR1 SGHRS, CDR2 YFSETQ. V was pared by 4 bases and J by 0 bases, with 6 bases of the junction left unmatched. CDR3 length equals 15 residues. Primers included in the PCR were 60 Vbeta and 13 Jbeta primers. Generated by immunoSEQ multiplex PCR, the TCRdb table keeps only in-frame clones and is missing some. This sample's table reports 75,000 to 95,000 clones. Source material: PBMCs. This receptor was taken from a man aged 25-45 years in good health and CMV-seronegative. This chain joins TRBV5-1 and TRBJ2-7; 8 bases map to TRBD1. In DNA, the CDR3 is TGCGCCAGCAGCCGACCCGACAGGGGCTCCTACGAGCAGTACTTC. Protein: CASSRPDRGSYEQYF. The complete variable domain, with remaining parts taken from reference TRBV5-1 and TRBJ2-7, reads KAGVTQTPRYLIKTRGQQVTLSCSPISGHRSVSWYQQTPGQGLQFLFEYFSETQRNKGNFPGRFSGRQFSNSRSEMNVSTLELGDSALYLCASSRPDRGSYEQYFGPGTRLTVT.